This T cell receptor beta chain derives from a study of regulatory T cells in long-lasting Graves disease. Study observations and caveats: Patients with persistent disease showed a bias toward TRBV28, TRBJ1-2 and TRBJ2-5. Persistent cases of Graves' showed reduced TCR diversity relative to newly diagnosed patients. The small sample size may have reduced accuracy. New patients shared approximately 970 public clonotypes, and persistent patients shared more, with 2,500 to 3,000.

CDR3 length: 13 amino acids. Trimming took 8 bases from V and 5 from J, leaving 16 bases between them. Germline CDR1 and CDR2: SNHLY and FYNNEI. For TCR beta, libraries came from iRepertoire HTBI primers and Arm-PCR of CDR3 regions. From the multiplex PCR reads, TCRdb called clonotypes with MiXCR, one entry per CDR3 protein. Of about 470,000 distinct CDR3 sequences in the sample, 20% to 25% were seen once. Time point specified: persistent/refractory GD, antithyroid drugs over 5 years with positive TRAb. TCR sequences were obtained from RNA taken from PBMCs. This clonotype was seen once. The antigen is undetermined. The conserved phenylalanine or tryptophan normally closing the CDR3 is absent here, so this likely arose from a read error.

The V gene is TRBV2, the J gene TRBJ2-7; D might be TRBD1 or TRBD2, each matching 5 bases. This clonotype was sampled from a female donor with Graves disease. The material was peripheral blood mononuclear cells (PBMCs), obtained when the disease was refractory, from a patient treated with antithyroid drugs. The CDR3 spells CASGRMGEHEQYL. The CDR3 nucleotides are TGTGCCAGCGGAAGAATGGGGGAGCACGAGCAGTACCTC.